This T cell receptor (beta chain) was documented in a study of control samples from healthy donors and cancer patients. Assay: immunoSEQ multiplex PCR; the TCRdb copy retains only in-frame clones and omits some. This table has fewer than 4,500 clones, 60% to 85% appearing once. V shed 9 bases and J 2 bases; nucleotides not matched to a gene: 13. This CDR3 is built from 15 residues. Germline values: CDR1 SGHRS, CDR2 YFSETQ. Sequenced: formalin-fixed, paraffin-embedded tissue. The V and J genes are TRBV5-1 and TRBJ2-5, with 7 bases matching TRBD1. This clonotype originated in a female donor with melanoma. The CDR3 DNA follows: TGCGCCACCCAGTTGGGACAGTCGTCGCAAGAGACCCAGTACTTC. It specifies CATQLGQSSQETQYF. Full variable domain (remainder filled in from reference TRBV5-1 and TRBJ2-5): KAGVTQTPRYLIKTRGQQVTLSCSPISGHRSVSWYQQTPGQGLQFLFEYFSETQRNKGNFPGRFSGRQFSNSRSEMNVSTLELGDSALYLCATQLGQSSQETQYFGPGTRLLVL.